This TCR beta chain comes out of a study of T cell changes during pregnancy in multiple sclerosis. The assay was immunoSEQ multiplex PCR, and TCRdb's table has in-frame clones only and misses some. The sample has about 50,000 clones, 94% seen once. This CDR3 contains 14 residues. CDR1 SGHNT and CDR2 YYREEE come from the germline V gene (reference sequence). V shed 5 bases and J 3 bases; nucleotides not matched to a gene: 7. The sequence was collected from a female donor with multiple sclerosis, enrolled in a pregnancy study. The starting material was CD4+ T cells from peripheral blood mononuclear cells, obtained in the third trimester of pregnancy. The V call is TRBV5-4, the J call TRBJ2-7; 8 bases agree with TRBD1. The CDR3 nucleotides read TGTGCCAGCAGTAACAGACAGGGGCGCTACGAGCAGTACTTC. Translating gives CASSNRQGRYEQYF.